The clone carrying this T cell receptor (beta chain) was seen once. Antigen unknown. The donors were in the approximately 130-subject validation cohort, distinct from the roughly 720-subject first cohort. The data belong to a study of cytomegalovirus exposure and HLA in healthy donors. Study-level points and caveats: In vitro checks showed that three CMV-associated chains really do target CMV antigens. TCR sequences were mostly rare, though some public TCRs occurred in many donors.

The CDR3 is made up of 15 amino acids. The ends were cut back, 5 bases at V and 0 bases at J, with 14 bases in the middle. Per the germline V gene, CDR1 is LNHDA and CDR2 is SQIVND (reference sequence). Libraries were prepared by immunoSEQ multiplex PCR; TCRdb keeps only in-frame clonotypes and omits some of them. The sample includes around 71,000 clones, 94% of them seen just once. The sequence came from a man aged 18 to 29 in good health and CMV-seropositive. This chain connects TRBV19 to TRBJ2-7; a weak D match, TRBD1 (7 bases). Sequences were obtained from PBMCs. The CDR3 here is CASSSGDSLSYEQYF. In DNA form, the CDR3 reads TGTGCCAGTAGTTCGGGGGACAGCCTCTCCTACGAGCAGTACTTC.